These 6 T cell receptor beta chains were all obtained from the same sample, sequenced in a study of a mutant IDH1 vaccine in newly diagnosed glioma. Their target antigens are unknown. Time point reported: week 23, last vaccination. Vaccination comprised doses that each held 300 ug of mutant IDH1 20-mer peptide, plus topical imiquimod. Produced via immunoSEQ multiplex PCR; TCRdb's table is partial and in-frame only. Among tens of thousands of clones, 75% to 85% were seen once, and the ten largest hold 2% to 2.5%. The sample here was PBMCs, taken from a glioma patient whose treatment included an IDH1 peptide vaccine. The receptor source for this set is a man aged 30-40 years with glioma. Some clones in this sample may be carry-over from other donors' samples.

This clone was seen only once. This chain links TRBV19 with TRBJ2-7, with 10 bases that match TRBD1. Losses at the gene ends were 4 bases for V and 0 bases for J; bases not matched to a gene: 3. The CDR3 extends over 15 amino acids. Germline CDR1 is LNHDA and CDR2 is SQIVND (reference sequence). The CDR3 spells CASSTRTGGSYEQYF. In DNA, the CDR3 is TGTGCCAGTAGTACACGGACAGGGGGCTCCTACGAGCAGTACTTC.

This sequence joins TRBV7-3 and TRBJ1-6; no clear D. The V end was cut by 2 bases, the J end by 9 bases, with 11 bases between. The CDR3 has 14 residues. Germline loops: CDR1 SGHTA, CDR2 FQGTGA. The CDR3 sequence is CASSLGGEGSPLHF. CDR3 coding DNA: TGTGCCAGCAGCTTAGGTGGGGAAGGTTCACCCCTCCACTTT.

The V call is TRBV5-6, the J call TRBJ1-2; D uncertain. There are 14 residues in the CDR3. V was clipped by 0 bases and J by 8 bases, with 14 bases between them. Looked up from germline, CDR1 is SGHDT and CDR2 is YYEEEE. CDR3 in amino acids: CASSLVQVGWGYTF. In nucleotides, the CDR3 is TGTGCCAGCAGCTTGGTTCAGGTCGGATGGGGCTACACCTTC.

V gene TRBV11-3 combines with J gene TRBJ2-3; no firm D call. From germline, CDR1 is SGHNT and CDR2 YENEEA. The CDR3 spans 14 residues. Trimming took 4 bases from V and 6 from J, leaving 14 bases between them. Written as DNA, the CDR3 is TGTGCCAGCAGCTCACAACCAAGTACGGATACGCAGTATTTT. Protein product: CASSSQPSTDTQYF.

The chain combines TRBV30 with TRBJ1-4; 8 bases match TRBD1. Looked up from germline, CDR1 is GTSNPN and CDR2 is SVGIG (reference sequence). This CDR3 comprises 15 residues. The trim removed 2 bases at V and 8 bases at J, leaving 10 bases unmatched. For the CDR3, the DNA is TGTGCCTGGAGTTCTAACAGGGGGACGGCCGAAAAACTGTTTTTT. Translating gives CAWSSNRGTAEKLFF.

CDR3 DNA sequence: TGTGCCATCAGTGAAAACCCCATGGTGGGGAGCTCCTACGAGCAGTACTTC. It yields the protein CAISENPMVGSSYEQYF. The V call is TRBV10-3, the J call TRBJ2-7; a possible D gene is TRBD2 (5 bases). The CDR3 is 17 amino acids. Germline values: CDR1 ENHRY, CDR2 SYGVKD. V dropped 3 bases and J dropped 0 bases, with 18 bases sitting between them.